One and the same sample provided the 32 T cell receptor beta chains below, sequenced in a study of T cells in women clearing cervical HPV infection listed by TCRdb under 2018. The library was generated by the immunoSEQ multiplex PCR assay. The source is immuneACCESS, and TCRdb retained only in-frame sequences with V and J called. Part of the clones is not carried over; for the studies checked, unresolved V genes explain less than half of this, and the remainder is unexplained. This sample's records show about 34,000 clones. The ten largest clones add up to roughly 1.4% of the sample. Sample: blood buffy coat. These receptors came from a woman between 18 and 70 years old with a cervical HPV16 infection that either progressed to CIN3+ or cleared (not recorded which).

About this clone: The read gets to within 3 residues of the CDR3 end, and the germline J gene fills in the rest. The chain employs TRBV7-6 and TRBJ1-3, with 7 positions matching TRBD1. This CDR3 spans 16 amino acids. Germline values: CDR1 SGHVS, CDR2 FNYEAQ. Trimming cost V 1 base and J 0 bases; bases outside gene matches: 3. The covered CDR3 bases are TGTGCCAGCAGCTTAGGGGACAGCCACTCTGGAAACACC. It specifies CASSLGDSHSGNT. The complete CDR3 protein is CASSLGDSHSGNTIYF.

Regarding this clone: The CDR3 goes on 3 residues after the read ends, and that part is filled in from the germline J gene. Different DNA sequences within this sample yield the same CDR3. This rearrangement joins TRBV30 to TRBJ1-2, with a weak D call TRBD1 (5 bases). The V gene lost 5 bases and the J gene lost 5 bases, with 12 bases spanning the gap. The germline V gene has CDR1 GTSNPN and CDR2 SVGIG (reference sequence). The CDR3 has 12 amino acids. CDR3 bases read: TGTGCCTGGTACAGGACCCGTTATGGC. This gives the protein CAWYRTRYG. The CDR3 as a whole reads CAWYRTRYGYTF.

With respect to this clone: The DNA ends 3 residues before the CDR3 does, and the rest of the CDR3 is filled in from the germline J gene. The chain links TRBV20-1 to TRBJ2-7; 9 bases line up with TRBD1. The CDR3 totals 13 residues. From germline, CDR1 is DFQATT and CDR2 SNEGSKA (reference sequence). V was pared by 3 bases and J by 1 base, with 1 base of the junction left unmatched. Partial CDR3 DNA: TGCAGTGCTAGGACAGGGGGTTCCTACGAG. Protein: CSARTGGSYE. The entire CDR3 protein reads CSARTGGSYEQYF.

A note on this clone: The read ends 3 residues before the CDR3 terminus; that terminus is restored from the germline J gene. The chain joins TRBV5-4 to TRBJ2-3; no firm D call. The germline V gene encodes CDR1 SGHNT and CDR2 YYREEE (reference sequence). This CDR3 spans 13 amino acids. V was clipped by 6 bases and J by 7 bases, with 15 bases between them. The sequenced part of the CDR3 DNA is TGTGCCAGCACTTCAGACCAGGCGTATACG. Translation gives CASTSDQAYT. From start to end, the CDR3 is CASTSDQAYTQYF.

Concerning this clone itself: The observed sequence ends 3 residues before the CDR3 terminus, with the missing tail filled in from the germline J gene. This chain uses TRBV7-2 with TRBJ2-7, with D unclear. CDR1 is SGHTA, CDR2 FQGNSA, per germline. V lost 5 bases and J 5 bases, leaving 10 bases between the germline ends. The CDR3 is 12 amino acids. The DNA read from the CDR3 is TGTGCCAGCAGCCGCGACACCCACGAG. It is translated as CASSRDTHE. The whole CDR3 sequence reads CASSRDTHEQYF.

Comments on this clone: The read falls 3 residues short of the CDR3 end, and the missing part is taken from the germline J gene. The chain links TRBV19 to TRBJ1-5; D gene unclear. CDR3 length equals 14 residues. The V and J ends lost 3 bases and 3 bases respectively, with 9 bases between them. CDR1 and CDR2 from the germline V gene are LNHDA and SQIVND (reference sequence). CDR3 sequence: CASSMGRNNQPQHF. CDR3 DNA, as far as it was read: TGTGCCAGTAGTATGGGCAGGAACAATCAGCCC.

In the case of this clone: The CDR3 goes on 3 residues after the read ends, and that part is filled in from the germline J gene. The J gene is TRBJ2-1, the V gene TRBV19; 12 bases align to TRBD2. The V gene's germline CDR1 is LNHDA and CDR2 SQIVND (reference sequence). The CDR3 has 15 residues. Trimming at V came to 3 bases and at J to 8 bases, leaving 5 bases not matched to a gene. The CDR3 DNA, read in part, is TGTGCCAGTAGTATTATGACTAGCGGGAGTGATGAG. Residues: CASSIMTSGSDE. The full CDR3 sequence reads CASSIMTSGSDEQFF.

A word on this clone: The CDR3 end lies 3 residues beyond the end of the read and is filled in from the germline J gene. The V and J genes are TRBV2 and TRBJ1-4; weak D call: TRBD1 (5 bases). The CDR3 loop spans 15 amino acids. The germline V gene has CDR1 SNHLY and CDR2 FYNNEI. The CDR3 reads CASRVDSSGANVLFF. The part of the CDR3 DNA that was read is TGTGCCAGCAGGGTCGACAGCTCTGGGGCCAACGTA.

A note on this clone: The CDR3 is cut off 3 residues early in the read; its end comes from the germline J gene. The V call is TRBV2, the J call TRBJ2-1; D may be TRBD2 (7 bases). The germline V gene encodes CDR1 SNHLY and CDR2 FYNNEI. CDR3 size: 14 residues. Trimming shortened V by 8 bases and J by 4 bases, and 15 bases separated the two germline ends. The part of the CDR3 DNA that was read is TGTGCCAGCGGGGGGGGCGCGTATTACAATGAG. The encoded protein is CASGGGAYYNE. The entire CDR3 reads CASGGGAYYNEQFF.

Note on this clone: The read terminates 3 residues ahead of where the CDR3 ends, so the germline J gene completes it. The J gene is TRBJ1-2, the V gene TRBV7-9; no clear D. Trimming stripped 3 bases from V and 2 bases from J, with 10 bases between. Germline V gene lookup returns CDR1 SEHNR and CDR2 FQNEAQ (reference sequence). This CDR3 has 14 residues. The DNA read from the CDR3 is TGTGCCAGCAGCTTCGAAGGCGGGAACTATGGC. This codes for CASSFEGGNYG. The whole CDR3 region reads CASSFEGGNYGYTF.

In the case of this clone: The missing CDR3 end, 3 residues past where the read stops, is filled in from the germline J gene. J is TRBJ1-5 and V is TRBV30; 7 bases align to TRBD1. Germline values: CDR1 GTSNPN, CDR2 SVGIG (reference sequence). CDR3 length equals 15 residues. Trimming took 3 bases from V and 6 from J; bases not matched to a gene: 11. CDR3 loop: CAWSVPDREVQPQHF. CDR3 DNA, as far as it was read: TGTGCCTGGAGCGTGCCTGACAGGGAGGTTCAGCCC.

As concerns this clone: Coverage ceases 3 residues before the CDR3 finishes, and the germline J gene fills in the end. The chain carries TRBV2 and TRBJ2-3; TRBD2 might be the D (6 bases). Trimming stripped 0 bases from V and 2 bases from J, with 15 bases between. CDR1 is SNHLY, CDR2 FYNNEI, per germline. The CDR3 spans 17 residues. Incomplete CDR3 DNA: TGTGCCAGCAGTGAAGCAGCGGGCCTCAAAGTCACAGATACG. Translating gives CASSEAAGLKVTDT. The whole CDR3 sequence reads CASSEAAGLKVTDTQYF.

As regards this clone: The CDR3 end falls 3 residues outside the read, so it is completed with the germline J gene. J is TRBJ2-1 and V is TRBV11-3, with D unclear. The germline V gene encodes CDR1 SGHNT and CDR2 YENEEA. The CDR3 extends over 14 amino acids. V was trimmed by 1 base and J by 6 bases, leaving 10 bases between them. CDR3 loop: CASSLAGRPNEQFF. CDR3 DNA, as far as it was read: TGTGCCAGCAGCTTAGCGGGTAGGCCCAATGAG. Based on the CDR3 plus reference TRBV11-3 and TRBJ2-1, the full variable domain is EAGVVQSPRYKIIEKKQPVAFWCNPISGHNTLYWYLQNLGQGPELLIRYENEEAVDDSQLPKDRFSAERLKGVDSTLKIQPAELGDSAVYLCASSLAGRPNEQFFGPGTRLTVL.

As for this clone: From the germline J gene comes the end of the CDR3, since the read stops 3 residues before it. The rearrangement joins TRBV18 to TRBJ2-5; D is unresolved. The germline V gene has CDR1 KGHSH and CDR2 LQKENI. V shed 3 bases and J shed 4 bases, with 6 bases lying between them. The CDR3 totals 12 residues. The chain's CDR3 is CASSPVRETQYF. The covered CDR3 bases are TGTGCCAGCTCACCGGTTAGAGAGACC.

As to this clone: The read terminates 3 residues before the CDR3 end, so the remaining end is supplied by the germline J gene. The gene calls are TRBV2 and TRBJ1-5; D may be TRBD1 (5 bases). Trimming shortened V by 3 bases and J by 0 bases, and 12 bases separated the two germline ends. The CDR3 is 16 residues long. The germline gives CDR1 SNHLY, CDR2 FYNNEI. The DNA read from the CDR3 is TGTGCCAGCAGTGAGGGGGGACTGAGTAGCAATCAGCCC. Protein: CASSEGGLSSNQP. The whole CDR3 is CASSEGGLSSNQPQHF.

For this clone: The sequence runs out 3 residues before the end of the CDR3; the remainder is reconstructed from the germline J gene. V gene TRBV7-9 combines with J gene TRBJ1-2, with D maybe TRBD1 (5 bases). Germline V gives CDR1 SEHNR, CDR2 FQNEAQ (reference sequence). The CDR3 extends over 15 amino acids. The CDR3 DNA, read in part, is TGTGCCAGCAGCTCACCAGGGTATGGCACAGATACC. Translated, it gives CASSSPGYGTDT. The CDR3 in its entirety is CASSSPGYGTDTYTF.

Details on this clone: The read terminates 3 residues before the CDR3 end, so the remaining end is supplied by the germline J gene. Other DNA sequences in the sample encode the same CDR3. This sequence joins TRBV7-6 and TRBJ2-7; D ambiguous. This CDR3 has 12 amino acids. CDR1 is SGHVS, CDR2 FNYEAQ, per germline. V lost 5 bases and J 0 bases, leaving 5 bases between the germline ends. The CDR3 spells CASSHSSYEQYF. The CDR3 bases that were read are TGTGCCAGCAGCCACAGCTCCTACGAG.

CDR3 loop: CASSLELGGAEAFF. CDR3 bases read: TGTGCCAGCAGCTTAGAACTAGGGGGGGCTGAA. The chain links TRBV7-2 to TRBJ1-1; possible D gene TRBD1, 6 bases. The read terminates 3 residues before the CDR3 end, so the remaining end is supplied by the germline J gene. The CDR3 spans 14 residues. Germline assignment: CDR1 SGHTA and CDR2 FQGNSA. Trimming left V 1 base short and J 6 bases short, with 12 bases between.

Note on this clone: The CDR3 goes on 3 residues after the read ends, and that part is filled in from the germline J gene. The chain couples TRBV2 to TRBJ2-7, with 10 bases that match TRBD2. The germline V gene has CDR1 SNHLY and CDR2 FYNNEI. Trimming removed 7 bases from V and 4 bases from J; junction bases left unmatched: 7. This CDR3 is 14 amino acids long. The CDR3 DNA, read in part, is TGTGCCAGCACCCCCGGGACTAGCGCTTACGAG. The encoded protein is CASTPGTSAYE. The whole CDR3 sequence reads CASTPGTSAYEQYF. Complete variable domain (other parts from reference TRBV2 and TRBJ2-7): EPEVTQTPSHQVTQMGQEVILRCVPISNHLYFYWYRQILGQKVEFLVSFYNNEISEKSEIFDDQFSVERPDGSNFTLKIRSTKLEDSAMYFCASTPGTSAYEQYFGPGTRLTVT.

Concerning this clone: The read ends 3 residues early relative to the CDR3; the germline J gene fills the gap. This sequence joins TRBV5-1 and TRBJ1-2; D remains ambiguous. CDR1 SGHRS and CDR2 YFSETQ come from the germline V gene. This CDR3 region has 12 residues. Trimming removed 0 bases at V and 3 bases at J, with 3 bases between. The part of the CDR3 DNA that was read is TGCGCCAGCAGCTTGGACTACTATGGC. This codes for CASSLDYYG. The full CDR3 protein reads CASSLDYYGYTF.

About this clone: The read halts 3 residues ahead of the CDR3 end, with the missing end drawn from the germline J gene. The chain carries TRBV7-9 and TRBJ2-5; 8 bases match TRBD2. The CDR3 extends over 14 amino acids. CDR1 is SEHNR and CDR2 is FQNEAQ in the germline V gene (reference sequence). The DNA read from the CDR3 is TGTGCCAGCAGCTTCGGGGGGGCCACAGATACC. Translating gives CASSFGGATDT. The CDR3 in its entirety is CASSFGGATDTQYF.

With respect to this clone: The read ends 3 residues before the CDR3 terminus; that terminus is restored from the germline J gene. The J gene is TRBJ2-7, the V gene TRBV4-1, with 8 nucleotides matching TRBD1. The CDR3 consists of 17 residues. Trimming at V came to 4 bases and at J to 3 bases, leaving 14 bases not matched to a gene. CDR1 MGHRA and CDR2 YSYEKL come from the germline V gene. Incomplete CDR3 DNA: TGCGCCAGCAGCCGTGCCCCCACGGGCAGGGGGCTCTACGAG. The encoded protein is CASSRAPTGRGLYE. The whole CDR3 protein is CASSRAPTGRGLYEQYF.

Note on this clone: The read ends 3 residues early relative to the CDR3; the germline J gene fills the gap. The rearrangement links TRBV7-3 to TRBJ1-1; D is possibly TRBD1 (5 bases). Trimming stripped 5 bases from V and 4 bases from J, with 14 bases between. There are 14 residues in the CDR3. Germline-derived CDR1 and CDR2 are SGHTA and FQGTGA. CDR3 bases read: TGTGCCAGCAGCGCGGGGGGGGGTGCCACTGAA. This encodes CASSAGGGATE. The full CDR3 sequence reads CASSAGGGATEAFF. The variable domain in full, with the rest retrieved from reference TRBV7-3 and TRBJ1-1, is GAGVSQTPSNKVTEKGKYVELRCDPISGHTALYWYRQSLGQGPEFLIYFQGTGAADDSGLPNDRFFAVRPEGSVSTLKIQRTERGDSAVYLCASSAGGGATEAFFGQGTRLTVV.

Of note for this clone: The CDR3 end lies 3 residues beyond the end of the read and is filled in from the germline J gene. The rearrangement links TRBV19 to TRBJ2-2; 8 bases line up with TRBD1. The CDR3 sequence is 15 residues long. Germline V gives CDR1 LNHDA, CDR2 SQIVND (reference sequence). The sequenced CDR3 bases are TGTGCCAGTAGTATTCGGTCCAGGGGGCACTCACCG. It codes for CASSIRSRGHSP. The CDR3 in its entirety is CASSIRSRGHSPLFF.

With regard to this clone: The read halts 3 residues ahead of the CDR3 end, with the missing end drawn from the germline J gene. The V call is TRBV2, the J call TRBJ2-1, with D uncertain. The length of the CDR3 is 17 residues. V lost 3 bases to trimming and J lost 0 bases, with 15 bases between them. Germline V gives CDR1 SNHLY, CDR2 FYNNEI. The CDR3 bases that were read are TGTGCCAGCAGTGAGCGCATCTTAACGAGCTCCTACAATGAG. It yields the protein CASSERILTSSYNE. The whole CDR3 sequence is CASSERILTSSYNEQFF.

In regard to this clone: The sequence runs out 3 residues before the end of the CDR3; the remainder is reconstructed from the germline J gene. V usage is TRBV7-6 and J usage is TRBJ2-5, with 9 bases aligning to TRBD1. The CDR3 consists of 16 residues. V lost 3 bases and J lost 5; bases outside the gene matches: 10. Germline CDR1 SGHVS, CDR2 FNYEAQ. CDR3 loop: CASSFHTGGWSETQYF. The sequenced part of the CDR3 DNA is TGTGCCAGCAGCTTTCACACAGGGGGCTGGTCTGAGACC. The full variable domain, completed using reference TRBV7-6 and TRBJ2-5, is GAGVSQSPRYKVTKRGQDVALRCDPISGHVSLYWYRQALGQGPEFLTYFNYEAQQDKSGLPNDRFSAERPEGSISTLTIQRTEQRDSAMYRCASSFHTGGWSETQYFGPGTRLLVL.

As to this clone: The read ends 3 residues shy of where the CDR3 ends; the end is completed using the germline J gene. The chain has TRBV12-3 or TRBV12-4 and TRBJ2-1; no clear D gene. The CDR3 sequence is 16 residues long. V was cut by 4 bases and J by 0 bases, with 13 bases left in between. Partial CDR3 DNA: TGTGCCAGCAGTTCCGAAGCGATTAGCTCCTACAATGAG. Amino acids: CASSSEAISSYNE. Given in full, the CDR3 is CASSSEAISSYNEQFF.

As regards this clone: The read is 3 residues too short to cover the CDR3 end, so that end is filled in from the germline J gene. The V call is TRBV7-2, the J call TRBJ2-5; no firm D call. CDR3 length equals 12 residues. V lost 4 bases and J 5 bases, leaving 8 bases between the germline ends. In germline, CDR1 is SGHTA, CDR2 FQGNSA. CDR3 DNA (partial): TGTGCCAGCAGCTCGATCGGGGAGACC. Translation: CASSSIGET. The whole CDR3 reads CASSSIGETQYF.

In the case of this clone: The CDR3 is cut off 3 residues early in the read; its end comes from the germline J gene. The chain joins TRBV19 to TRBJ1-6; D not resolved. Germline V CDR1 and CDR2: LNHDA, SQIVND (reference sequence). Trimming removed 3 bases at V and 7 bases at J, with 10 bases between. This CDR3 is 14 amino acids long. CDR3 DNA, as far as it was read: TGTGCCAGTAGTATCCCAGGAGGAAATTCACCC. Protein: CASSIPGGNSP. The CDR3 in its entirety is CASSIPGGNSPLHF.

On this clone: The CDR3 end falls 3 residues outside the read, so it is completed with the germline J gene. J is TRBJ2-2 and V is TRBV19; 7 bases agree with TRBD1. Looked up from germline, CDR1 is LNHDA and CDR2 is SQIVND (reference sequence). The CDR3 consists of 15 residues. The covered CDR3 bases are TGTGCCAGTAATGGTCAAGGGACAGAAGTTGAAAAG. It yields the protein CASNGQGTEVEK. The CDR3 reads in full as CASNGQGTEVEKLFF.

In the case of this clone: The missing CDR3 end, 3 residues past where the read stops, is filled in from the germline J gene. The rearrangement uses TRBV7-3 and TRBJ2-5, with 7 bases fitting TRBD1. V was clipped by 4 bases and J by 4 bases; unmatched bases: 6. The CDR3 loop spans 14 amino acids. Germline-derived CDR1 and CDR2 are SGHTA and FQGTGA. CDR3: CASSSTGSGETQYF. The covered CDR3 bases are TGTGCCAGCAGCTCGACAGGGTCGGGAGAGACC.

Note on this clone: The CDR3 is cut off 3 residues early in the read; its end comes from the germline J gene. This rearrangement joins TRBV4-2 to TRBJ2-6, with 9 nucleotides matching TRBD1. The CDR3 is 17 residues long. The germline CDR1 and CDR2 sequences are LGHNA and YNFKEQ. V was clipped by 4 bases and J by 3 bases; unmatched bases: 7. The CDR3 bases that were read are TGTGCCAGCAGCCTCCCCGGGACAGGGTTTGGGGCCAACGTC. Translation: CASSLPGTGFGANV. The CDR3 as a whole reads CASSLPGTGFGANVLTF.